Presented here are 3 T cell receptor beta chains from one specimen sequenced in a study of shared clonotypes between healthy human individuals. Data came from immunoSEQ multiplex PCR; TCRdb stores just in-frame clones and leaves some out. This sample has roughly 1.4 million clones, with less than 99% found just once. Sequenced material: naive CD4+ T cells sorted from blood. The subset was: CD45RA+ positively selected. The receptors originated from a young man in good health.

The chain carries TRBV5-1 and TRBJ2-5; no definite D call. The CDR3 runs to 14 residues. The germline V gene encodes CDR1 SGHRS and CDR2 YFSETQ. Between the trimmed V and J ends, which lost 0 bases and 3 bases, there was a span of 9 bases. CDR3 protein: CASSLVSEEETQYF. As DNA, the CDR3 is TGCGCCAGCAGCTTGGTCAGTGAGGAAGAGACCCAGTACTTC.

About this clone: The same CDR3 arises from other DNA sequences in this sample as well. The chain joins TRBV18 to TRBJ2-2; weak D call: TRBD2 (6 bases). The ends were cut back, 0 bases at V and 3 bases at J, with 8 bases in the middle. Germline CDR1 reads KGHSH; CDR2 reads LQKENI. The CDR3 totals 15 residues. The CDR3 here is CASSPPEGYTGELFF. CDR3 nucleotide sequence: TGTGCCAGCTCACCACCGGAGGGCTACACCGGGGAGCTGTTTTTT.

The chain carries TRBV6-1 and TRBJ2-7, with unresolved D. The CDR3 contains 12 residues. Germline-derived CDR1 and CDR2 are MNHNS and SASEGT. The V gene lost 7 bases and the J gene lost 0 bases, with 7 bases spanning the gap. The chain's CDR3 is CASKLGSYEQYF. Here the CDR3 DNA reads TGTGCCAGCAAATTGGGCTCCTACGAGCAGTACTTC.